These 7 T cell receptor beta chains originate from one sample sequenced in a study of T cells in Graves' hyperthyroidism and ophthalmopathy. The TCR beta CDR3 regions underwent amplification using RNA transcripts as the source. Primed by the HTBI set, a first-round RT-PCR was run on the TCR CDR3. One entry per CDR3 protein results from TCRdb running MiXCR on the multiplex PCR reads. The repertoire holds 450,000 to 650,000 distinct CDR3 sequences, under 25% seen once, with about 30% in the top ten. Material for sequencing was blood. Receptors originate from a man younger than 30 with Graves' hyperthyroidism.

With regard to this clonotype: At one end, the junction sequence differs from germline, possibly due to a read error. This chain connects TRBV20-1 to TRBJ2-2, with D possibly being TRBD2 (5 bases). This CDR3 comprises 13 residues. Germline V CDR1 and CDR2: DFQATT, SNEGSKA (reference sequence). CDR3 sequence reads: CSARAGITGELCF. In DNA, the CDR3 is TGCAGTGCTAGGGCCGGGATCACCGGGGAGCTGTGTTTT.

The table lists this clonotype with a few counts. The V gene is TRBV6-5, the J gene TRBJ1-2; D may be TRBD1 (5 bases). The V end lost 2 bases, the J end lost 8 bases, and 9 bases lay between the germline ends. The germline V gene has CDR1 MNHEY and CDR2 SVGAGI. CDR3 size: 12 residues. CDR3 in DNA: TGTGCCAGCAGTTACGGGGAGGGGGGCTACACCTTC. Its translation: CASSYGEGGYTF.

This clonotype was seen at least ten times. V is TRBV12-5 and J is TRBJ1-2; 8 bases match TRBD1. This CDR3 has 16 amino acids. CDR1 is LGHNT and CDR2 is FRNRAP in the germline V gene. V was clipped by 5 bases and J by 2 bases; unmatched bases: 10. The CDR3 protein is CASGPIARDRNYGYTF. CDR3 DNA: TGTGCTAGTGGTCCAATTGCCCGGGACAGGAACTATGGCTACACCTTC. Using reference TRBV12-5 and TRBJ1-2 for the parts outside the CDR3, the full variable domain is DARVTQTPRHKVTEMGQEVTMRCQPILGHNTVFWYRQTMMQGLELLAYFRNRAPLDDSGMPKDRFSAEMPDATLATLKIQPSEPRDSAVYFCASGPIARDRNYGYTFGSGTRLTVV.

This clonotype has at least ten counts. This chain links TRBV30 with TRBJ2-5, with 9 positions matching TRBD1. Germline values: CDR1 GTSNPN, CDR2 SVGIG (reference sequence). The V gene end was trimmed by 3 bases and the J gene end by 4 bases; junction bases not matched to a gene: 9. This CDR3 has 15 amino acids. The CDR3 sequence is CAWRYRGHGGETQYF. The CDR3 DNA is TGTGCCTGGAGGTACAGGGGGCATGGGGGAGAGACCCAGTACTTC.

This clonotype was observed a handful of times. The rearrangement uses TRBV28 and TRBJ2-2; D possibly corresponds to TRBD1 (5 bases). The CDR3 spans 14 residues. Germline-derived CDR1 and CDR2 are MDHEN and SYDVKM. Trimming removed 0 bases at V and 6 bases at J, with 8 bases between. The DNA for the CDR3 is TGTGCCAGCAGTTTATGGCCAGGGTCCGGGGAGCTGTTTTTT. It is translated as CASSLWPGSGELFF.

This clonotype was seen ten or more times. This rearrangement joins TRBV4-1 to TRBJ1-1; the D is unclear. The CDR3 totals 15 residues. The germline V and J ends were trimmed by 4 bases and 1 base, with 13 bases remaining between them. Germline values: CDR1 MGHRA, CDR2 YSYEKL. In DNA form, the CDR3 reads TGCGCCAGCAGCCCCCAGCCAGTTTCGAACACTGAAGCTTTCTTT. Amino acids: CASSPQPVSNTEAFF.

This clonotype has at least ten counts. V is TRBV27 and J is TRBJ1-2; 8 bases agree with TRBD1. V lost 3 bases, J lost 3 bases, and 9 bases stayed unmatched. The CDR3 contains 16 residues. Germline V gene sequence: CDR1 MNHEY, CDR2 SMNVEV (reference sequence). CDR3 DNA: TGTGCCAGCAGTTTTTCGCCGGGACAGGATTACTATGGCTACACCTTC. Translation gives CASSFSPGQDYYGYTF.